The source of this TCR beta chain is a study of cytomegalovirus exposure and HLA in healthy donors. The CDR3 contains 13 residues. Trimming stripped 11 bases from V and 5 bases from J, with 16 bases between. Germline CDR1 SEHNR, CDR2 FQNEAQ (reference sequence). PCR involved 60 Vbeta and 13 Jbeta primers. Profiled with immunoSEQ multiplex PCR; TCRdb holds only in-frame clones, not every one. Its listing shows about 48,000 clones. Sequencing input: PBMCs. The chain combines TRBV7-9 with TRBJ1-5; D is unresolved. The receptor was isolated from a male donor in good health and CMV-seropositive. In DNA, the CDR3 is TGTGCCGTCTCGCTTGGCCGTTATCAGCCCCAGCATTTT. Its protein is CAVSLGRYQPQHF.